This paragraph reports one T cell receptor beta chain. The data belong to a study of blood T cell repertoires in COVID-19. About the study: Samples came from the United States, Italy and Spain, spanning acute and convalescent COVID-19.

This CDR3 contains 13 residues. Trimming pared 3 bases from V and 4 bases from J, leaving 12 bases between. From germline, CDR1 is GTSNPN and CDR2 SVGIG (reference sequence). Everyone who took part was roughly 18 to 89 years old, and they came from about 23 US areas. Repertoires were generated with immunoSEQ multiplex PCR, while TCRdb's copy carries only in-frame clones and drops some. The sample includes a few hundred thousand clones, about 85% seen only once; the top ten take about 6.9%. This chain uses TRBV30 with TRBJ1-2, with a possible D match to TRBD1 (6 bases). The sample taken for sequencing was PBMCs or T cells enriched from blood (not recorded which). The sequence came from a woman aged 45-60 years who had been exposed to COVID-19. The CDR3 spells CAWRIQGSYGYTF. CDR3 nucleotides: TGTGCCTGGAGGATACAGGGTTCCTATGGCTACACCTTC.